The clone carrying this T cell receptor (beta chain) has just one count. The antigen is undetermined. This record belongs to a study of Ad26.COV2.S vaccination and SARS-CoV-2 variants. About the research overall: Each vaccinee took Ad26.COV2.S intramuscularly, once or twice 56 days apart. Overall study results and limits: Individuals receiving vaccine had higher spike-specific TCR breadth than placebo recipients did. Non-spike TCR breadth showed similarity between vaccine and placebo recipients.

Per the germline V gene, CDR1 is SGHVS and CDR2 is FNYEAQ. Trimming removed 5 bases at V and 5 bases at J, with 18 bases between. This CDR3 spans 16 amino acids. Specified treatment: about 20 received Ad26.COV2.S at low or high dose, single or two shots; several received placebo; per-sample allocation not given. Samples came from day 63 after the first vaccine or placebo injection. Immunization relied on an Ad26 vector, which expressed Wuhan-strain SARS-CoV-2 spike. The table came from immunoSEQ multiplex PCR; TCRdb's copy has only in-frame clones and leaves some out. The sample records 380,000 or so clones, approximately 83% being singletons.

The material was peripheral blood, obtained in a trial of Ad26.COV2.S vaccine versus placebo. The chain uses TRBV7-6 and TRBJ1-4, with D perhaps TRBD1 (6 bases). This sequence originates from a person aged 18 to 65 who received the Ad26.COV2.S COVID-19 vaccine or a placebo. CDR3 bases: TGTGCCAGCAGCCCTGGCGCGGGGGGCCCGAATGAAAAACTGTTTTTT. Amino acid sequence: CASSPGAGGPNEKLFF.